This T cell receptor beta chain was obtained from a study of CD8 T cells in ankylosing spondylitis. With regard to this clonotype: No antigen is known for it.

Using quantitative 5'-RACE with molecular barcodes, the authors made TCR beta libraries. Each CDR3 protein gets one entry after TCRdb re-called the 5' RACE reads with MiXCR. This sample has more than 650,000 distinct CDR3 sequences; over 9.5% occur once, and the top ten carry approximately 0.46%. Study-level findings and limits: Blood of patients with ankylosing spondylitis appeared to be characterized by a TCR beta motif of eight or nine highly homologous variants.

V shed 8 bases, J shed 4 bases, and the junction held 6 bases outside the gene matches. This CDR3 contains 15 residues. The chain has TRBV12-3 or TRBV12-4 and TRBJ2-1; 12 bases align to TRBD2. Sequences were obtained from blood, either unsorted or a sorted T cell fraction (not recorded which). The TCR comes from a male donor with ankylosing spondylitis. The CDR3 nucleotides read TGTGCCAGCGGACCCGGACTAGCGGGATACAATGAGCAGTTCTTC. Its translation: CASGPGLAGYNEQFF.